One TCR beta chain is described in this entry. With 6 bases clipped from V and 5 bases from J, the junction kept 7 bases outside the gene matches. CDR3 length: 14 amino acids. CDR1 and CDR2 from the germline V gene are MDHEN and SYDVKM. These data belong to a study of technical replicates of blood from a few donors. Sequencing used immunoSEQ multiplex PCR; TCRdb keeps in-frame clones, though not all of them. This table holds under 90,000 clones, about 90% found once. The sequenced sample consisted of T cells isolated from PBMCs. The chain uses TRBV28 and TRBJ1-1; 9 nucleotides agree with TRBD1. The receptor was derived from a human donor in good health. The CDR3 DNA follows: TGTGCCAGCAGGGCGGGACAGGGAAGAACTGAAGCTTTCTTT. It is translated as CASRAGQGRTEAFF. The entire variable domain, with the rest obtained from reference TRBV28 and TRBJ1-1, is as follows: DVKVTQSSRYLVKRTGEKVFLECVQDMDHENMFWYRQDPGLGLRLIYFSYDVKMKEKGDIPEGYSVSREKKERFSLILESASTNQTSMYLCASRAGQGRTEAFFGQGTRLTVV.